This is a list of T cell receptor beta chains from one sample in a study of OX40 agonist ivuxolimab in advanced cancers. Sequencing was performed with immunoSEQ multiplex PCR; in TCRdb, only in-frame clones are kept and a portion is missing. The repertoire holds fewer than 90,000 clones, with about 93% as singletons. The material was CD4+ or CD8+ T cells sorted from blood, obtained in a trial of the OX40 agonist ivuxolimab. The receptors derive from an adult with an advanced solid tumor such as melanoma, head and neck, liver or kidney cancer. CDR3s include the opening cysteine and the closing phenylalanine or tryptophan. D genes are given only for firm matches. The size entry is marked missing in some rows and otherwise reads once, few, many or a size class.

. | TRBJ1-2 | . | TRBV29-1 | 13 | CSVENILLSGYTF | TGCAGCGTTGAGAATATCCTTCTATCTGGCTACACCTTC
once | TRBJ2-7 | . | TRBV7-9 | 16 | CASSLEETGTRYEQYF | TGTGCCAGCAGCTTAGAGGAGACCGGAACCCGATACGAGCAGTACTTC
. | TRBJ1-2 | . | TRBV6-5 | 14 | CASRDPSRSYGYTF | TGTGCCAGCAGGGACCCTTCCCGTAGCTATGGCTACACCTTC
medium-sized | TRBJ2-3 | . | TRBV9 | 14 | CASSVAGVADTQYF | TGTGCCAGCAGCGTAGCGGGGGTGGCAGATACGCAGTATTTT
. | TRBJ2-5 | . | TRBV2 | 11 | CASNSYQHQYF | TGTGCCAGCAACTCGTACCAGCACCAGTACTTC
. | TRBJ2-3 | . | TRBV15 | 14 | CATSTSTVSDTQYF | TGTGCCACCAGCACTTCGACAGTCTCAGATACGCAGTATTTT
. | TRBJ2-7 | . | TRBV4-3 | 15 | CASSHAPGDSYEQYF | TGCGCCAGCAGCCACGCTCCAGGGGATTCCTACGAGCAGTACTTC
. | TRBJ2-6 | . | TRBV7-8 | 16 | CASSLGGGSGANVLTF | TGTGCCAGCAGCTTAGGAGGCGGCTCTGGGGCCAACGTCCTGACTTTC
. | TRBJ2-1 | TRBD2 | TRBV11-2 | 13 | CASSFSSAGEQFF | TGTGCCAGCAGCTTTTCGTCAGCGGGGGAGCAGTTCTTC
once | TRBJ1-5 | TRBD1 | TRBV19 | 17 | CASRWAGGLYSNQPQHF | TGTGCCAGTAGATGGGCAGGGGGACTTTATAGCAATCAGCCCCAGCATTTT